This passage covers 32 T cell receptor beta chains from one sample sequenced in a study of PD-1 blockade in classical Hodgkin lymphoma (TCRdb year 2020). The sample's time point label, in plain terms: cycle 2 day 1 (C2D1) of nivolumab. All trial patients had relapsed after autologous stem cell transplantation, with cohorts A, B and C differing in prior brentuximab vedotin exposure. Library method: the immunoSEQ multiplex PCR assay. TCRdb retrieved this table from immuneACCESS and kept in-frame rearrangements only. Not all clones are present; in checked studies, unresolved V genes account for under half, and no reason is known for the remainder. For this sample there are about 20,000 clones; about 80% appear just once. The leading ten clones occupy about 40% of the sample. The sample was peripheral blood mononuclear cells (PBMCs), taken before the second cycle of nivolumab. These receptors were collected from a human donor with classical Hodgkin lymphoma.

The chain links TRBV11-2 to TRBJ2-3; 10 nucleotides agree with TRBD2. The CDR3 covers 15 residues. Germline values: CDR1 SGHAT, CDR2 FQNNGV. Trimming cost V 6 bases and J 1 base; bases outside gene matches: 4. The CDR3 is CASSRGTSGTDTQYF. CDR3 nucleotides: TGTGCCAGCAGTAGAGGGACTAGCGGCACAGATACGCAGTATTTT.

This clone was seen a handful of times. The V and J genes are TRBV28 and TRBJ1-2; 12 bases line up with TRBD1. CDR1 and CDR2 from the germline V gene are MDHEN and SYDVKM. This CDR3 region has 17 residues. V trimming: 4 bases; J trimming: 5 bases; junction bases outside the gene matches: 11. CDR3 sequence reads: CASSSYPGQGAWYGYTF. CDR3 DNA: TGTGCCAGCAGTTCTTACCCGGGACAGGGGGCCTGGTATGGCTACACCTTC.

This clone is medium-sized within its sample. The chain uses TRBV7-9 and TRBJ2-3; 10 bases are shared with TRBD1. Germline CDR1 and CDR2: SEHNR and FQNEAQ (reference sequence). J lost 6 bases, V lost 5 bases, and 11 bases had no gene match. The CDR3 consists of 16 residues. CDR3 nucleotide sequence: TGTGCCAGCAGCATAGGGACAGGGGAGTCATGGGATACGCAGTATTTT. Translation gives CASSIGTGESWDTQYF.

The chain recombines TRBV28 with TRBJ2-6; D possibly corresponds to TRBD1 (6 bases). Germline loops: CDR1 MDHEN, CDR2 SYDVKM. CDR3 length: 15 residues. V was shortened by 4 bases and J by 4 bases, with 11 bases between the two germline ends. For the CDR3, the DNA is TGTGCCAGCAGTTCAGTGGGGGCCGGGGCCAACGTCCTGACTTTC. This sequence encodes CASSSVGAGANVLTF.

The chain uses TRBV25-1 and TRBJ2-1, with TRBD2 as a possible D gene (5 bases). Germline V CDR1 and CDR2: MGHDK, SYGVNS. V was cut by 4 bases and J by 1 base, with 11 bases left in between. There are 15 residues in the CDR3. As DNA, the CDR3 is TGTGCCAGCAGTGGCCCAGCGGTGTCCTACAATGAGCAGTTCTTC. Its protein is CASSGPAVSYNEQFF.

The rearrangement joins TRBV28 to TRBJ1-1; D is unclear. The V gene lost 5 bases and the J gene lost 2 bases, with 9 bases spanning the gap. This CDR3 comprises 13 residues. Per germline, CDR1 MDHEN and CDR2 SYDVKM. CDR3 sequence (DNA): TGTGCCAGCAGTATCCCGGTTAACACTGAAGCTTTCTTT. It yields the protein CASSIPVNTEAFF.

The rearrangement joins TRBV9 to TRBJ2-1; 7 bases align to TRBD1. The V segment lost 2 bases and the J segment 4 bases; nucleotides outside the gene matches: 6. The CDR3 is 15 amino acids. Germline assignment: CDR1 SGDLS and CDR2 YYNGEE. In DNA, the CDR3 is TGTGCCAGCAGCGTCCGGGACAGCCTTTACAATGAGCAGTTCTTC. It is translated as CASSVRDSLYNEQFF.

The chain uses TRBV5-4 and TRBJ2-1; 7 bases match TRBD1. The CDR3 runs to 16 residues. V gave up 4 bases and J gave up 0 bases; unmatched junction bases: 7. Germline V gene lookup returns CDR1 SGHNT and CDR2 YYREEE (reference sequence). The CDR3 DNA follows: TGTGCCAGCAGCGCTAACAGGGGCGCCTCCTACAATGAGCAGTTCTTC. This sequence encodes CASSANRGASYNEQFF.

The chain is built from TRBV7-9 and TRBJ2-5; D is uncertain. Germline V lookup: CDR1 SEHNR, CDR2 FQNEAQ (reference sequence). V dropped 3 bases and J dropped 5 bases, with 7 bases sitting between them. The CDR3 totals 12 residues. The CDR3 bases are TGTGCCAGCAGCTTGGAAGCGGAGACCCAGTACTTC. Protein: CASSLEAETQYF.

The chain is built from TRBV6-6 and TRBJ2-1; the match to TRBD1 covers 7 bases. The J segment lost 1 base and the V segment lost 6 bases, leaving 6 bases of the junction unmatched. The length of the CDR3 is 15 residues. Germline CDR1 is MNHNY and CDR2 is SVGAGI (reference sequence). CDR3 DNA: TGTGCCAGCAGCCCAGGGGGACAGTCCTACAATGAGCAGTTCTTC. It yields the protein CASSPGGQSYNEQFF.

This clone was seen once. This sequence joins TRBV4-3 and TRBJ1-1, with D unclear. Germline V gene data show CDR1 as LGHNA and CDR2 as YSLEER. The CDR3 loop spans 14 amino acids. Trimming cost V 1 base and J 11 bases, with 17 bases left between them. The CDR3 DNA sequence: TGCGCCAGCAGCCAAGGTTTGGTCCAGAGGGAGGCTTTCTTT. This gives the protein CASSQGLVQREAFF.

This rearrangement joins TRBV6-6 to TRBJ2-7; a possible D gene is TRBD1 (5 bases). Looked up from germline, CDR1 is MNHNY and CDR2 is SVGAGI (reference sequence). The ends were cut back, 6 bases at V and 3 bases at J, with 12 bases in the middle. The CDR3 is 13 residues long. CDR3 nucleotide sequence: TGTGCCAGCAGAAAGGACACGGACTACGAGCAGTACTTC. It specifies CASRKDTDYEQYF.

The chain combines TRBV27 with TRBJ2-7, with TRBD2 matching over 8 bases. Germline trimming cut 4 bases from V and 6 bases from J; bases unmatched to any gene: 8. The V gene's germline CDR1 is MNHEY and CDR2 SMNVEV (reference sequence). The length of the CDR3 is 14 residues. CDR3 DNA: TGTGCCAGCAGTTGGAGCGGGAGACCGGGCGAGCAGTACTTC. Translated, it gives CASSWSGRPGEQYF.

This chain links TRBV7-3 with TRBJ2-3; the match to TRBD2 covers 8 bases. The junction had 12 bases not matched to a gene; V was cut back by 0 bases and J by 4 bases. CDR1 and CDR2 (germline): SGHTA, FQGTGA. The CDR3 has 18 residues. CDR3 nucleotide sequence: TGTGCCAGCAGCTTAACGTTAAGGGGACTAGAAGGGCCAGATACGCAGTATTTT. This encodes CASSLTLRGLEGPDTQYF.

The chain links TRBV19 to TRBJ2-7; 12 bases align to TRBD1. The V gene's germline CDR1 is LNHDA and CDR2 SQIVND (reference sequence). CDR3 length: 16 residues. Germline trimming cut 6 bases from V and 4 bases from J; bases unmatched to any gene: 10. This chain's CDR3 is CASSLSGTGGLYEQYF. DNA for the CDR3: TGTGCCAGTAGCCTTTCCGGGACAGGGGGCCTGTACGAGCAGTACTTC.

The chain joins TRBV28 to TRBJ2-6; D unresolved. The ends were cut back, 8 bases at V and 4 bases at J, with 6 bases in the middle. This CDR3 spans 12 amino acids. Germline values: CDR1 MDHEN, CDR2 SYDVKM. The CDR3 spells CASAVGANVLTF. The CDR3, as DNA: TGTGCCAGCGCGGTAGGGGCCAACGTCCTGACTTTC. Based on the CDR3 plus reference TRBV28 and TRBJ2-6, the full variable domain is DVKVTQSSRYLVKRTGEKVFLECVQDMDHENMFWYRQDPGLGLRLIYFSYDVKMKEKGDIPEGYSVSREKKERFSLILESASTNQTSMYLCASAVGANVLTFGAGSRLTVL.

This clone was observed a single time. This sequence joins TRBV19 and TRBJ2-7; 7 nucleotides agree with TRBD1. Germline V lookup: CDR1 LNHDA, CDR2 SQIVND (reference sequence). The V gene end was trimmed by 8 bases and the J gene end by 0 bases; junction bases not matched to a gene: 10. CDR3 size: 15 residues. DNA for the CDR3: TGTGCCAGTCGCCGGGACAGAGGACTCTCCTACGAGCAGTACTTC. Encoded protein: CASRRDRGLSYEQYF.

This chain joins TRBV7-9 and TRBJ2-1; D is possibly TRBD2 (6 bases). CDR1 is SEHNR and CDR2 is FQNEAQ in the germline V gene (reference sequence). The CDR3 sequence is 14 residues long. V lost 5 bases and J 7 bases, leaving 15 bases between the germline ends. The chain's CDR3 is CASSISSGGNEQFF. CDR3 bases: TGTGCCAGCAGCATATCCTCTGGAGGGAATGAGCAGTTCTTC.

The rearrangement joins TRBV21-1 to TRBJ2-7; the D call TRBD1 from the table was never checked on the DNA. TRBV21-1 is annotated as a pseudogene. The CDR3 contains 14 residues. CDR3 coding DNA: TGTGCCAGCAGCTTTGGACAGTACTCCTACGAGCAGTACTTC. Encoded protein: CASSFGQYSYEQYF.

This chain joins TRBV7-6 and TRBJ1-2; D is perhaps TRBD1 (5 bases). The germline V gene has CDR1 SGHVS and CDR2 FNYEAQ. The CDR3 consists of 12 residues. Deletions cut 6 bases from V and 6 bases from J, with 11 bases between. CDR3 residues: CASSLWGDGYTF. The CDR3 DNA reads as TGTGCCAGCAGTCTCTGGGGCGATGGCTACACCTTC. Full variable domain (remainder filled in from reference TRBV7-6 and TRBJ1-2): GAGVSQSPRYKVTKRGQDVALRCDPISGHVSLYWYRQALGQGPEFLTYFNYEAQQDKSGLPNDRFSAERPEGSISTLTIQRTEQRDSAMYRCASSLWGDGYTFGSGTRLTVV.

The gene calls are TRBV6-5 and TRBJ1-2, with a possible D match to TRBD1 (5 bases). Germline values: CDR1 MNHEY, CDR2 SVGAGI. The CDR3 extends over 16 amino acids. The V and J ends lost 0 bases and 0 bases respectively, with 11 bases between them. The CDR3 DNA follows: TGTGCCAGCAGTTACTCCGGGGGGGAAGCTAACTATGGCTACACCTTC. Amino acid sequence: CASSYSGGEANYGYTF.

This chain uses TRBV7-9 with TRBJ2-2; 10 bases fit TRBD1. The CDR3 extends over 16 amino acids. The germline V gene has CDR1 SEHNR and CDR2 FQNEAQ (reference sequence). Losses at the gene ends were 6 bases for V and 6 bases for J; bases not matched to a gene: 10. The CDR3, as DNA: TGTGCCAGCAGTCCCCGGGGACAGGGGTATTCCGGGGAGCTGTTTTTT. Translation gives CASSPRGQGYSGELFF.

The CDR3 loop reads CSVEEMGTGIVEQYF. Written as DNA, the CDR3 is TGCAGCGTTGAAGAAATGGGGACAGGGATCGTCGAGCAGTACTTC. The genes are TRBV29-1 and TRBJ2-7; TRBD1 matches 9 bases. With V trimmed by 0 bases and J by 6 bases, 9 bases remained unmatched. Germline lookup yields CDR1 SQVTM and CDR2 ANQGSEA. CDR3 length equals 15 residues.

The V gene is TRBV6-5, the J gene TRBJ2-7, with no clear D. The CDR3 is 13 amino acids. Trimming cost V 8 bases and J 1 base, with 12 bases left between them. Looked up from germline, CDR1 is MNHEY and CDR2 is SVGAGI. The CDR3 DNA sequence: TGTGCCAGCCAACGGGCTCAGTCCTACGAGCAGTACTTC. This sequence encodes CASQRAQSYEQYF.

The CDR3 spells CASSVKAPNNYGYTF. The CDR3 bases are TGTGCCAGCAGCGTAAAGGCCCCTAATAACTATGGCTACACCTTC. This rearrangement joins TRBV6-1 to TRBJ1-2, with D uncertain. The germline gives CDR1 MNHNS, CDR2 SASEGT. This CDR3 spans 15 amino acids. V lost 6 bases and J lost 1, with 15 bases in between.

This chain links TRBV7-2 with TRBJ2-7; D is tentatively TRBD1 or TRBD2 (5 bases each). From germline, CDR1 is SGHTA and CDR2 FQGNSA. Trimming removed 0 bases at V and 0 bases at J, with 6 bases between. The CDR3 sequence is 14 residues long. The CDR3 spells CASSLAGTSYEQYF. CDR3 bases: TGTGCCAGCAGCTTAGCGGGGACCTCCTACGAGCAGTACTTC.

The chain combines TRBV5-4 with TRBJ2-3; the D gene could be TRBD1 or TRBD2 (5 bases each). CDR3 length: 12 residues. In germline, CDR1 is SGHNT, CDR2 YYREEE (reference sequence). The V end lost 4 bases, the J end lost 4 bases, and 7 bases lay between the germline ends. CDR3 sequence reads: CASSGTPDTQYF. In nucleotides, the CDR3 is TGTGCCAGCAGCGGGACCCCAGATACGCAGTATTTT.

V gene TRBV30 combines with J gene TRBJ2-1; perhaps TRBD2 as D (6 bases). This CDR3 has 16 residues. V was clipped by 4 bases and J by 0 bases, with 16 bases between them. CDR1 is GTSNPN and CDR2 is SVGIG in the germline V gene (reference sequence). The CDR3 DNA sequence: TGTGCCTGGACGATAACTAGCTTTAGCTCCTACAATGAGCAGTTCTTC. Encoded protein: CAWTITSFSSYNEQFF.

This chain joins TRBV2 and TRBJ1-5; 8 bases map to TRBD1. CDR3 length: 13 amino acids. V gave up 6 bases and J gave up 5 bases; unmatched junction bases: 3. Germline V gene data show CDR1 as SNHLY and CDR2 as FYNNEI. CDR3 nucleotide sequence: TGTGCCAGCAGGGACAGGGACCATCAGCCCCAGCATTTT. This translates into CASRDRDHQPQHF.

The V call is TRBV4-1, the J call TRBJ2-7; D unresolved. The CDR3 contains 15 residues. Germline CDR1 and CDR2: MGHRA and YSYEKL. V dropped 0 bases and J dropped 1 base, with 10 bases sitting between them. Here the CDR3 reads CASSQDQAESYEQYF. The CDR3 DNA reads TGCGCCAGCAGCCAAGATCAGGCGGAGTCCTACGAGCAGTACTTC.

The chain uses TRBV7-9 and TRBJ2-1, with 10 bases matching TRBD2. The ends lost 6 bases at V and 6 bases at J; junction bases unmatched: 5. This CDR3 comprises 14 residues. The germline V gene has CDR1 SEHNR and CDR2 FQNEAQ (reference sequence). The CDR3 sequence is CASRPKRGGNEQFF. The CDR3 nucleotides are TGTGCCAGCAGACCCAAGCGGGGGGGCAATGAGCAGTTCTTC.

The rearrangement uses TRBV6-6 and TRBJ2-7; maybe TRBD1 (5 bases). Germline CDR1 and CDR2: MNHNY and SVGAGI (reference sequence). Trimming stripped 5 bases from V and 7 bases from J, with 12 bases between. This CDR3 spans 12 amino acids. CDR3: CASSTGSLEQYF. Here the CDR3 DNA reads TGTGCCAGCAGTACAGGTTCCCTAGAGCAGTACTTC.